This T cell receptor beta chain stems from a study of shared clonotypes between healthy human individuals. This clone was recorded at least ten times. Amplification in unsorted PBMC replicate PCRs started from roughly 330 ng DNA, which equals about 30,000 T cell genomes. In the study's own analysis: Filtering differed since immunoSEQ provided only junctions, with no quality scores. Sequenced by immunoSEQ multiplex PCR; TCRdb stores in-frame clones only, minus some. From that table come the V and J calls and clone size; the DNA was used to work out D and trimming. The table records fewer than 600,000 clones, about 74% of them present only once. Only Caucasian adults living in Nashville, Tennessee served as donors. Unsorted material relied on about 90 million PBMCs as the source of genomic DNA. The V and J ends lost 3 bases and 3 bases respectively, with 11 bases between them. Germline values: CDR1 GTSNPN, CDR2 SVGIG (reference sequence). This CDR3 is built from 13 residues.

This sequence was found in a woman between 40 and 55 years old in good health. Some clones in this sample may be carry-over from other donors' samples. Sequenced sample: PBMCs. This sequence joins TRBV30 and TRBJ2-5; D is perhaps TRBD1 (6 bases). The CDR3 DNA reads TGTGCCTGGAGCGCAGGGGTAGAAGAGACCCAGTACTTC. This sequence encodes CAWSAGVEETQYF.